This entry describes one T cell receptor beta chain. The repertoire was sequenced with immunoSEQ multiplex PCR; TCRdb's copy has only in-frame clones and lacks some. The table has under 300,000 clones, 84% seen once. The sample comes from a study of blood T cell repertoires in COVID-19. About the study: T cells, B-cell-depleted T cells, or PBMCs supplied cDNA or gDNA.

Material: peripheral blood. This receptor was identified in a woman in her thirties or forties who had recovered from COVID-19.

Here the CDR3 reads CASSIDFGGGLPNEQFF. The CDR3 nucleotides are TGTGCCAGTAGTATAGATTTTGGCGGGGGGCTTCCCAATGAGCAGTTCTTC. V gene TRBV19 combines with J gene TRBJ2-1; TRBD2 matches 8 bases. CDR3 length: 17 residues. J gave up 6 bases and V 0 bases, and 10 bases lay outside the gene matches. Germline-derived CDR1 and CDR2 are LNHDA and SQIVND (reference sequence).